This TCR beta chain was captured in a study of T cell responses to AZD1222 COVID-19 vaccine. V was shortened by 1 base and J by 4 bases, with 14 bases between the two germline ends. CDR3 length equals 16 residues. Germline V gives CDR1 MNHEY, CDR2 SMNVEV (reference sequence). Data came from immunoSEQ multiplex PCR; TCRdb stores just in-frame clones and leaves some out. The sample lists 120,000 to 150,000 clones; around nine tenths were seen once. About this clone itself: Its antigen is not known.

General study points: As reported, nearly half of all spike-specific TCRs target variant regions that are unmutated. Spike as a whole was targeted by vaccine-associated CD4 TCRs, dominant at 160-218 and 743-854.

Sequencing was performed on peripheral blood, taken 28 days after the second AZD1222 dose. The sequence was collected from an adult who received the AZD1222 COVID-19 vaccine. V gene TRBV27 combines with J gene TRBJ2-1, with D possibly matching TRBD2 (6 bases). The CDR3 reads CASSLYGGRVYNEQFF. CDR3 DNA sequence: TGTGCCAGCAGTTTATACGGGGGAAGGGTATACAATGAGCAGTTCTTC.